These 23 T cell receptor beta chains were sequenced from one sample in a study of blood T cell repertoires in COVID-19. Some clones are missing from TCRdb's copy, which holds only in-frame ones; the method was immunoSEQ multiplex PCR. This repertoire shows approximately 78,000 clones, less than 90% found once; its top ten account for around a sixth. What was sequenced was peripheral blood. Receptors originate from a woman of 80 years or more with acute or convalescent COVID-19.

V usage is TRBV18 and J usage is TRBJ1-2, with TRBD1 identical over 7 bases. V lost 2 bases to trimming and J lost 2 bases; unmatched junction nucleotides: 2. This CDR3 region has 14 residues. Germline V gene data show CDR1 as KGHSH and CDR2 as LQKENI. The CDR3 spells CASSPGQENYGYTF. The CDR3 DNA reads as TGTGCCAGCTCACCAGGACAGGAAAACTATGGCTACACCTTC.

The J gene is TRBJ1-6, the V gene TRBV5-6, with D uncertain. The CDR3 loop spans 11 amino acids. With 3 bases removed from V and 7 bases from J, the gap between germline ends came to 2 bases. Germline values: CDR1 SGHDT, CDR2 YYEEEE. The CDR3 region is CASSSNSPLHF. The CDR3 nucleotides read TGTGCCAGCAGCTCAAATTCACCCCTCCACTTT.

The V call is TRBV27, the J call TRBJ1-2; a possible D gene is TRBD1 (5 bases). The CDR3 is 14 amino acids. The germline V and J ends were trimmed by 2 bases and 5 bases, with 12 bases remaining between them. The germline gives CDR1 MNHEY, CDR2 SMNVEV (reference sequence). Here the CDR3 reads CASSLQGEAYGYTF. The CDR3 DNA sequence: TGTGCCAGCAGTTTACAGGGCGAGGCTTATGGCTACACCTTC.

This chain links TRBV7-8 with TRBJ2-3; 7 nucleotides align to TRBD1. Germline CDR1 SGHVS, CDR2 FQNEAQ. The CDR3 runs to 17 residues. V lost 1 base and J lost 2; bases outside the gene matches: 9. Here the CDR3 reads CASSLGQGAAYTDTQYF. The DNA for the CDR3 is TGTGCCAGCAGCTTAGGACAGGGCGCCGCTTACACAGATACGCAGTATTTT.

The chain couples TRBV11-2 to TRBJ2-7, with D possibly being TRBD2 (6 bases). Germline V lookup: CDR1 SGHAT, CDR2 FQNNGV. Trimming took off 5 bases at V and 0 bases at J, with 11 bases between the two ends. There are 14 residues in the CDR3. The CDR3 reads CASSLRDSSYEQYF. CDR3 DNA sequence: TGTGCCAGCAGCCTACGGGACTCCTCCTACGAGCAGTACTTC. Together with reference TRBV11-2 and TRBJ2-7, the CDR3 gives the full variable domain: EAGVAQSPRYKIIEKRQSVAFWCNPISGHATLYWYQQILGQGPKLLIQFQNNGVVDDSQLPKDRFSAERLKGVDSTLKIQPAKLEDSAVYLCASSLRDSSYEQYFGPGTRLTVT.

Here the CDR3 reads CATSDLGSGLSTDTQYF. CDR3 DNA sequence: TGTGCCACCAGTGATTTGGGTAGCGGGCTAAGCACAGATACGCAGTATTTT. The J gene is TRBJ2-3, the V gene TRBV24-1; 7 bases match TRBD2. CDR3 length equals 17 residues. Germline V gene lookup returns CDR1 KGHDR and CDR2 SFDVKD. The V and J ends lost 0 bases and 0 bases, in that order; junction bases with no gene match: 5.

The CDR3 region has the DNA TGTGCCAGCAGCCAAGATCTGGCGGGTCCCCGGCCCCAGCATTTT. Its translation is CASSQDLAGPRPQHF. The rearrangement uses TRBV3-1 (or the pseudogene TRBV3-2) and TRBJ1-5; D is ambiguous. The germline V and J ends were trimmed by 0 bases and 9 bases, with 15 bases remaining between them. The CDR3 runs 15 residues. Germline V gives CDR1 LGHDT, CDR2 YNNKEL (reference sequence).

The CDR3, as DNA: TGTGCCACCAGTGATGTGGAGTTAGCCAAAAACATTCAGTACTTC. Translating gives CATSDVELAKNIQYF. The chain links TRBV24-1 to TRBJ2-4; D ambiguous. Germline lookup yields CDR1 KGHDR and CDR2 SFDVKD. The V and J ends lost 3 bases and 0 bases respectively, with 8 bases between them. The length of the CDR3 is 15 residues.

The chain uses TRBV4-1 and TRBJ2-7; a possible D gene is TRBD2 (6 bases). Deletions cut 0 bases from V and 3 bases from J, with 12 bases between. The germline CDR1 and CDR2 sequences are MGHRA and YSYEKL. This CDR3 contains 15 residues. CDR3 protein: CASSQEEGSYYEQYF. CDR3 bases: TGCGCCAGCAGCCAAGAGGAGGGGTCCTACTACGAGCAGTACTTC.

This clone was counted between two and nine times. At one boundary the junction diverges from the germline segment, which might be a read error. The CDR3 is CASSQEISGRSDLIF. CDR3 coding DNA: TGTGCCAGCAGCCAAGAGATTAGCGGGAGGTCGGACTTAATCTTC. V is TRBV14 and J is TRBJ2-1; 10 bases match TRBD2. The CDR3 is made up of 15 amino acids. CDR1 is SGHDN, CDR2 FVKESK, per germline.

For the CDR3, the DNA is TGCGCCAGCAGCTCGCCCGGGACAGGGGTCAATGAGCAGTTCTTC. Translating gives CASSSPGTGVNEQFF. J is TRBJ2-1 and V is TRBV5-1, with 10 bases fitting TRBD1. The CDR3 spans 15 residues. CDR1 and CDR2 from the germline V gene are SGHRS and YFSETQ. V lost 3 bases to trimming and J lost 6 bases; unmatched junction nucleotides: 6. The full variable domain, with the rest looked up from reference TRBV5-1 and TRBJ2-1, is KAGVTQTPRYLIKTRGQQVTLSCSPISGHRSVSWYQQTPGQGLQFLFEYFSETQRNKGNFPGRFSGRQFSNSRSEMNVSTLELGDSALYLCASSSPGTGVNEQFFGPGTRLTVL.

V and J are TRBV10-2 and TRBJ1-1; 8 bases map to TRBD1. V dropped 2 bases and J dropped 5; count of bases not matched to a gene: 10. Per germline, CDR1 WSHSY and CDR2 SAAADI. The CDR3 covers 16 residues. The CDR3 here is CASSETWTGSVTEAFF. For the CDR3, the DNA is TGCGCCAGCAGTGAGACGTGGACAGGGTCGGTAACTGAAGCTTTCTTT.

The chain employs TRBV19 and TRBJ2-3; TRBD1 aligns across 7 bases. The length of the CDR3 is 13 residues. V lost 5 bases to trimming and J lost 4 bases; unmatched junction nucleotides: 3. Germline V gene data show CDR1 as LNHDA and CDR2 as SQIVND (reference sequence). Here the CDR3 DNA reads TGTGCCAGTAGTGACAGGGATTCAGATACGCAGTATTTT. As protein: CASSDRDSDTQYF.

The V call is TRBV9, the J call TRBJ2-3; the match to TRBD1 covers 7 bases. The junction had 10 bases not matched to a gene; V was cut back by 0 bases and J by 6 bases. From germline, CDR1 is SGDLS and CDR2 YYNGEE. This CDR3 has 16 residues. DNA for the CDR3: TGTGCCAGCAGCGTAGAAACAGGGGAACTAACCGATACGCAGTATTTT. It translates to CASSVETGELTDTQYF.

In nucleotides, the CDR3 is TGTGCCAGCAGTCGCGGAAACAATGAGCAGTTCTTC. Translating gives CASSRGNNEQFF. The gene calls are TRBV6-5 and TRBJ2-1, with D hard to call. V lost 5 bases and J 5 bases, leaving 7 bases between the germline ends. Germline V lookup: CDR1 MNHEY, CDR2 SVGAGI. The CDR3 runs 12 residues.

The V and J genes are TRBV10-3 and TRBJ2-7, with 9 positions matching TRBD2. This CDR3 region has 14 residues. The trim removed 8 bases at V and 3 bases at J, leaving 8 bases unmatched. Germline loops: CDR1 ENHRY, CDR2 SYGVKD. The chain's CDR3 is CAISSKRGDYEQYF. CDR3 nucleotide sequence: TGTGCCATCTCGTCAAAGCGGGGGGACTACGAGCAGTACTTC.

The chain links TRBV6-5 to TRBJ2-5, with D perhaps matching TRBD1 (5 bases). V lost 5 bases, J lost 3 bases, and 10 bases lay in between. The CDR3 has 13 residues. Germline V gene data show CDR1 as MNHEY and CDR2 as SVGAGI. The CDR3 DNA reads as TGTGCCAGCAGTAAGGGGTACGAAGAGACCCAGTACTTC. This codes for CASSKGYEETQYF.

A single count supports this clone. The CDR3 reads CASSKFRENTEAFF. The CDR3 nucleotides read TGTGCCAGTAGTAAATTCAGGGAGAACACTGAAGCTTTCTTT. The chain employs TRBV19 and TRBJ1-1, with D possibly matching TRBD1 (5 bases). The CDR3 has 14 amino acids. Germline-derived CDR1 and CDR2 are LNHDA and SQIVND (reference sequence). Trimming pared 4 bases from V and 1 base from J, leaving 10 bases between.

The chain's CDR3 is CASSGFSGGRSYEQYF. In nucleotides, the CDR3 is TGCGCCAGCAGTGGATTTAGCGGGGGCCGCTCCTACGAGCAGTACTTC. The rearrangement joins TRBV10-2 to TRBJ2-7; 9 bases match TRBD2. In germline, CDR1 is WSHSY, CDR2 SAAADI. This CDR3 contains 16 residues. V trimming: 4 bases; J trimming: 0 bases; junction bases outside the gene matches: 7.

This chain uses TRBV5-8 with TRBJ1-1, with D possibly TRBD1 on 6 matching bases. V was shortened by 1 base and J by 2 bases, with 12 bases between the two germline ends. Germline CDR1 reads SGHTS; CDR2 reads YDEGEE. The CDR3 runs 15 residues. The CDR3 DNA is TGTGCCAGCAGCTTGTCCGGGACACTAAACACTGAAGCTTTCTTT. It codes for CASSLSGTLNTEAFF. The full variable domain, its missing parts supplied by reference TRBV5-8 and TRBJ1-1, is EAGVTQSPTHLIKTRGQQATLRCSPISGHTSVYWYQQALGLGLQFLLWYDEGEERNRGNFPPRFSGRQFPNYSSELNVNALELEDSALYLCASSLSGTLNTEAFFGQGTRLTVV.

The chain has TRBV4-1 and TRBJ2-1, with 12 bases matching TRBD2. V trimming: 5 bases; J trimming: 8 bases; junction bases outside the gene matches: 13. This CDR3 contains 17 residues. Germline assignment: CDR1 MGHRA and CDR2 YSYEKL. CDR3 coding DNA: TGCGCCAGCAGCAAAAGAGGACTAGCGGGACCCGGCGATGAGCAGTTCTTC. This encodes CASSKRGLAGPGDEQFF.

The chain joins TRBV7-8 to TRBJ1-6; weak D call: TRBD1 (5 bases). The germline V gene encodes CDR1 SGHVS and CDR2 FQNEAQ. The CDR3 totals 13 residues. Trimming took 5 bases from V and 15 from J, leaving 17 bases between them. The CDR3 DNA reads TGTGCCAGCAGCCGGTTAACCGACAGTTACCTCCACTTT. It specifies CASSRLTDSYLHF. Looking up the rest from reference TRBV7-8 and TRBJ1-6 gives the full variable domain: GAGVSQSPRYKVAKRGQDVALRCDPISGHVSLFWYQQALGQGPEFLTYFQNEAQLDKSGLPSDRFFAERPEGSVSTLKIQRTQQEDSAVYLCASSRLTDSYLHFGNGTRLTVT.

This CDR3 is CASSQRGAGSLGGYTF. CDR3 coding DNA: TGTGCCAGCAGCCAGCGGGGGGCCGGGTCTTTAGGTGGCTACACCTTC. The chain joins TRBV7-9 to TRBJ1-2, with D perhaps TRBD1 (6 bases). This CDR3 contains 16 residues. The ends were cut back, 5 bases at V and 7 bases at J, with 23 bases in the middle. Germline V gene data show CDR1 as SEHNR and CDR2 as FQNEAQ (reference sequence).